This entry features one T cell receptor beta chain sequence. Its recognized antigen is unknown. No much larger clone exists at a distance of one base, and base qualities are not known. One collaborating source in Seattle enrolled patients while the patients were actively infected and followed the patients over time throughout the course of disease. Each collaborating institution followed its own protocols to collect whole blood in K2EDTA tubes. For TCRbeta analysis, collaborator samples were shipped as frozen whole blood, as isolated PBMCs, or as DNA extracted from either sample type. V was cut back by 3 bases and J by 1 base, leaving a gap of 11 bases between them. For CDR1 and CDR2, the germline V gene lists KGHSH and LQKENI. From the cysteine through the phenylalanine, the CDR3 covers 15 amino acids. Kept here is only the CDR3 DNA, which spans 45 bases and is read in frame from base 1. TCRbeta CDR3 regions were amplified from genomic DNA using the immunoSEQ Assay, a bias-controlled multiplex PCR. The published analysis was carried out like this. Within the assay, amplification of reference gene primers was used to estimate how many nucleated cells each sample contained. To quantify the absolute abundance of each unique TCRbeta CDR3 rearrangement, sequence reads were collapsed and filtered. For each sample, productive Simpson clonality was calculated as the square root of Simpson's diversity index over productive rearrangements. TCRdb's version of the immuneACCESS table is confined to in-frame rearrangements and falls short of the full clone set. An unresolved V gene accounts for under half of the shortfall where checked; the remainder is of unknown origin. D and trimming come from the DNA, and the V and J calls and clone size come from that table. The sample profile shows 150,000 to 200,000 clones; 75% to 85% of them were found once. 10% to 15% of the sample rests with the top ten.

The entry originates in a study of blood T cell repertoires in COVID-19 (dated by TCRdb to the early 2020s). Background on the whole study: Samples covering the acute and convalescent phases of COVID-19 were provided by collaborators in the United States, Italy and Spain. The samples were drawn from the first 160 participants of the ongoing ImmuneRACE study and from 1,254 subjects provided by 6 global collaborators. Sample metadata almost always included a de-identified subject ID, COVID-19 status, age in years and sex. The material from the prospective study consisted of cDNA or gDNA derived from T cells, B-cell-depleted T cells, or PBMCs. The repertoires were released in a freely available public database meant as a resource for research on the immune response to SARS-CoV-2. Subjects who had been exposed to COVID-19, were actively infected with it, or had recovered from it provided the deeply sampled blood TCRbeta repertoires that made up the dataset. Where available, HLA class I and class II types were obtained from metadata supplied by the sample provider rather than from assay-based typing. Summary of the overall study and its limitations: Clinical and demographic metadata were provided uncurated, with the amount varying by source and participant.

The clonotype originates from a woman aged 80 or older with COVID-19, enrolled during active disease. Source material: peripheral blood. The V gene is TRBV18 and the J gene is TRBJ2-3, with the D gene too uncertain to name. The CDR3 region: CASSPSNRRTDTQYF. The nucleotide sequence reads as follows: TGTGCCAGCTCACCTTCGAACAGACGCACAGATACGCAGTATTTT.